This T cell receptor beta chain was captured in a study of blood T cell repertoires in COVID-19. At the level of the study: In each case, the material was cDNA or gDNA derived from T cells, B-cell-depleted T cells, or PBMCs.

In the study's own analysis: Estimation of nucleated cell counts relied on the amplification of reference gene primers. Measured with immunoSEQ multiplex PCR; TCRdb has only the in-frame clones, and not every one. The V and J calls and clone size were taken over from that table, and D and trimming were inferred from the DNA. Of roughly 59,000 clones detected, 70% to 85% appear once; the ten largest clones hold roughly 10%. This clone was detected a few times. Trimming cost V 5 bases and J 2 bases, with 10 bases left between them. This CDR3 has 14 residues. Germline V gene sequence: CDR1 PRHDT, CDR2 FYEKMQ (reference sequence).

The sequence was obtained from a human donor in a cohort sampled during active COVID-19. Sequencing input: peripheral blood. V gene TRBV13 combines with J gene TRBJ1-3; D call uncertain. CDR3 protein: CASSQGETGNTIYF. CDR3 nucleotide sequence: TGTGCCAGCAGCCAAGGAGAAACTGGAAACACCATATATTTT.